The rows below give T cell receptor beta chains drawn from one sample of a study of neurological immune-mediated disorders. TCRdb reprocessed the 5' RACE reads via MiXCR and lists one record per CDR3 protein. Of just under 45,000 distinct CDR3 sequences listed, approximately 12% were seen once; the top ten hold about 1.3%. Sequenced: PBMCs. The receptors were sampled from a female donor in good health. The CDR3 runs from the conserved cysteine through the conserved F or W. Fields, in order: CDR3 DNA, CDR3 protein, D gene, clone size, CDR3 length, V gene, J gene. The D gene is left open where the match is weak. Not every row has a clone size; where given, it reads once, few, many or a size class.

TGCGCCAGCAGCTTGGACAGCCGAAAACTGTTTTTT	CASSLDSRKLFF	.	many	12	TRBV5-1	TRBJ1-4
TGTGCCAGCAGCTCCTTAGGAGTCAACACTGAAGCTTTCTTT	CASSSLGVNTEAFF	.	.	14	TRBV7-2	TRBJ1-1
TGTGCCAGCTCCCTCGGGCAGGGGGGTGAAGCTTTCTTT	CASSLGQGGEAFF	TRBD1	many	13	TRBV18	TRBJ1-1
TGCGCCAGCAGGGCGGGAGGTTCCTCCTACAATGAGCAGTTCTTC	CASRAGGSSYNEQFF	TRBD2	many	15	TRBV5-1	TRBJ2-1
TGTGCCAGCTCACCACCGTCCTCAACCGAGCAGTATTTT	CASSPPSSTEQYF	.	.	13	TRBV18	TRBJ2-3
TGTGCCAGCAGCCCGGACAGCCAAGAGACCCAGTACTTC	CASSPDSQETQYF	.	few	13	TRBV11-3	TRBJ2-5
TGTGCCAGCAGCCCCCGAGGGGCTCGTGCCGCGGGGGAGCAGTTCTTC	CASSPRGARAAGEQFF	.	.	16	TRBV9	TRBJ2-1
TGTGTCACCAGTGAAGTGACTAGTGGGAGAGCCGGAGAGCAGTTCTTC	CVTSEVTSGRAGEQFF	.	.	16	TRBV24-1	TRBJ2-1
TGTGCCAGCAGCTTAGAGGCCGGGGCTTCTGGAAACACCATATATTTT	CASSLEAGASGNTIYF	.	many	16	TRBV7-6	TRBJ1-3
TGCGCCAGCAGCTTGGATGGCGGGAGGGAGTACAATGAGCAGTTCTTC	CASSLDGGREYNEQFF	TRBD2	many	16	TRBV5-1	TRBJ2-1
TGCGCCAGCAGCTCGGGACAGCCCTCCTACGAGCAGTACTTC	CASSSGQPSYEQYF	TRBD1	many	14	TRBV5-1	TRBJ2-7